The 19 T cell receptor beta chains below come from one sample, sequenced in a study of Graves' ophthalmopathy and Graves' hyperthyroidism. For repertoire sequencing, the TCR beta CDR3 regions were amplified from RNA transcripts. The workflow started with a first-round RT-PCR run with HTBI primers and then moved on to a second-round multiplex PCR. One entry per CDR3 protein results from TCRdb running MiXCR on the multiplex PCR reads. The data show over 450,000 distinct CDR3 sequences, approximately 15% seen once. The specimen was blood. Receptors originate from a woman aged 25 to 39 with Graves' ophthalmopathy.

This clonotype was seen many times. This sequence joins TRBV12-3 or TRBV12-4 and TRBJ2-2; D ambiguous. The CDR3 loop spans 12 amino acids. The V gene lost 10 bases and the J gene lost 8 bases, with 14 bases spanning the gap. CDR3 sequence reads: CAIRRPPGELFF. The CDR3 bases are TGTGCCATCAGACGGCCCCCAGGGGAGCTGTTTTTT.

The gene calls are TRBV4-3 and TRBJ2-7, with a tentative D call TRBD2 (5 bases). V was pared by 2 bases and J by 4 bases, with 12 bases between. CDR3 length: 14 amino acids. The germline V gene has CDR1 LGHNA and CDR2 YSLEER. CDR3 in amino acids: CASSQWEHHYEQYF. CDR3 DNA: TGCGCCAGCAGCCAATGGGAGCACCATTACGAGCAGTACTTC.

This clonotype was counted many times. The gene calls are TRBV27 and TRBJ2-3; 7 bases fit TRBD2. Germline CDR1 reads MNHEY; CDR2 reads SMNVEV (reference sequence). CDR3 length equals 15 residues. Losses at the gene ends were 6 bases for V and 3 bases for J; bases not matched to a gene: 9. Written as DNA, the CDR3 is TGTGCCAGCAGGGGTTGGGGGGGGACGACAGATACGCAGTATTTT. Translation gives CASRGWGGTTDTQYF.

There are many counts of this clonotype. The J gene is TRBJ1-5, the V gene TRBV7-8; possible D gene TRBD1, 5 bases. The CDR3 is made up of 15 amino acids. V was trimmed by 0 bases and J by 4 bases, leaving 10 bases between them. Per germline, CDR1 SGHVS and CDR2 FQNEAQ. This chain's CDR3 is CASSLAGVGNQPQHF. CDR3 coding DNA: TGTGCCAGCAGCTTAGCGGGGGTGGGGAATCAGCCCCAGCATTTT. The full variable domain, with the rest looked up from reference TRBV7-8 and TRBJ1-5, is GAGVSQSPRYKVAKRGQDVALRCDPISGHVSLFWYQQALGQGPEFLTYFQNEAQLDKSGLPSDRFFAERPEGSVSTLKIQRTQQEDSAVYLCASSLAGVGNQPQHFGDGTRLSIL.

This clonotype was picked up many times. This sequence joins TRBV19 and TRBJ1-1, with D hard to call. Deletions cut 9 bases from V and 5 bases from J, with 13 bases between. The CDR3 covers 12 residues. Germline CDR1 and CDR2: LNHDA and SQIVND (reference sequence). The CDR3 nucleotides are TGTGCCAGCAAGTGGAGCGGGACTGAAGCTTTCTTT. Protein: CASKWSGTEAFF.

At least ten counts were recorded for this clonotype. The V call is TRBV4-1, the J call TRBJ1-6; possibly TRBD1 for D (6 bases). The CDR3 runs to 16 residues. The germline V gene encodes CDR1 MGHRA and CDR2 YSYEKL. The ends were cut back, 0 bases at V and 11 bases at J, with 17 bases in the middle. This CDR3 reads CASSQETRGRLTPLHF. CDR3 coding DNA: TGCGCCAGCAGCCAAGAAACAAGGGGGAGACTGACACCCCTCCACTTT.

This clonotype was counted ten times or more. The V and J genes are TRBV12-3 or TRBV12-4 and TRBJ1-5; D possibly corresponds to TRBD1 (5 bases). This CDR3 has 14 residues. V lost 6 bases and J lost 0, with 9 bases in between. The CDR3 sequence is CASRRGGSNQPQHF. CDR3 nucleotide sequence: TGTGCCAGCAGGAGGGGTGGTAGCAATCAGCCCCAGCATTTT.

This clonotype was seen at least ten times. The chain is built from TRBV6-5 and TRBJ1-1, with 7 bases fitting TRBD1. The J segment lost 8 bases and the V segment lost 2 bases, leaving 11 bases of the junction unmatched. Germline CDR1 and CDR2: MNHEY and SVGAGI. This CDR3 contains 15 residues. Written as DNA, the CDR3 is TGTGCCAGCAGTTACCGGGACAGAGTCAACGAAGAAGCTTTCTTT. This codes for CASSYRDRVNEEAFF.

This clonotype was observed a handful of times. The V and J genes are TRBV30 and TRBJ2-7; no definite D call. The CDR3 has 13 amino acids. Deletions cut 1 base from V and 7 bases from J, with 14 bases between. Per germline, CDR1 GTSNPN and CDR2 SVGIG (reference sequence). This CDR3 is CAWSADGFVEQYF. CDR3 DNA: TGTGCCTGGAGTGCGGACGGGTTTGTGGAGCAGTACTTC.

This sequence joins TRBV27 and TRBJ2-7; D not resolved. CDR1 is MNHEY, CDR2 SMNVEV, per germline (reference sequence). CDR3 length: 13 amino acids. V shed 5 bases and J shed 1 base, with 9 bases lying between them. The CDR3: CASSAPGSYEQYF. CDR3 DNA: TGTGCCAGCAGTGCCCCTGGGTCCTACGAGCAGTACTTC.

This clonotype was observed many times. J is TRBJ1-6 and V is TRBV12-3 or TRBV12-4, with D possibly TRBD1 on 6 matching bases. Trimming took off 5 bases at V and 7 bases at J, with 15 bases between the two ends. This CDR3 comprises 15 residues. The CDR3 sequence: CASSTDDRPNSPLHF. The CDR3 DNA reads as TGTGCCAGCAGTACGGATGACAGGCCAAATTCACCCCTCCACTTT.

Turning to this clonotype: Just one base apart from a much larger clone, this may be a read error. The CDR3 spells CSVEDRGSFGELLF. CDR3 in DNA: TGCAGCGTTGAAGACAGGGGGTCTTTCGGGGAGCTGTTGTTT. This rearrangement joins TRBV29-1 to TRBJ2-2; 7 bases fit TRBD1. Germline-derived CDR1 and CDR2 are SQVTM and ANQGSEA. This CDR3 has 14 amino acids.

This clonotype was found many times. V is TRBV27 and J is TRBJ1-2; D gene unclear. The ends were cut back, 0 bases at V and 0 bases at J, with 8 bases in the middle. The CDR3 contains 15 residues. In germline, CDR1 is MNHEY, CDR2 SMNVEV (reference sequence). The CDR3 bases are TGTGCCAGCAGTTTATCGTCGGGAGCTAACTATGGCTACACCTTC. It specifies CASSLSSGANYGYTF.

This clonotype was seen ten or more times. The chain couples TRBV11-3 to TRBJ1-3; D remains ambiguous. V lost 3 bases and J 0 bases, leaving 9 bases between the germline ends. The CDR3 is 15 amino acids. Per germline, CDR1 SGHNT and CDR2 YENEEA. The chain's CDR3 is CASSLGGYSGNTIYF. CDR3 coding DNA: TGTGCCAGCAGCTTGGGAGGGTACTCTGGAAACACCATATATTTT.

This clonotype has ten or more counts. This chain links TRBV19 with TRBJ2-7; D ambiguous. Germline V gene sequence: CDR1 LNHDA, CDR2 SQIVND (reference sequence). The V and J ends lost 4 bases and 7 bases respectively, with 11 bases between them. The CDR3 contains 12 residues. DNA of the CDR3: TGTGCCAGTAGTAACGGAGTGTGGGAGCAGTACTTC. Translated, it gives CASSNGVWEQYF.

The genes are TRBV28 and TRBJ1-5, with a possible D match to TRBD1 (5 bases). CDR1 is MDHEN and CDR2 is SYDVKM in the germline V gene. Trimming removed 7 bases at V and 2 bases at J, with 15 bases between. This CDR3 is built from 15 residues. The CDR3 protein is CASILGGAGNQPQHF. In DNA form, the CDR3 reads TGTGCCAGCATCCTAGGAGGGGCCGGCAATCAGCCCCAGCATTTT.

This clonotype was seen at least ten times. In DNA form, the CDR3 reads TGTGCCAGCAGCCACGGGACGGGGAACACCGGGGAGCTGTTTTTT. As protein: CASSHGTGNTGELFF. This chain connects TRBV12-3 or TRBV12-4 to TRBJ2-2; the D call may be TRBD1 or TRBD2 (5 bases each). This CDR3 region has 15 residues. The V end was cut by 6 bases, the J end by 1 base, with 12 bases between.

This chain joins TRBV14 and TRBJ2-2; D gene ambiguous. This CDR3 comprises 14 residues. Deletions cut 1 base from V and 5 bases from J, with 8 bases between. Germline CDR1 is SGHDN and CDR2 is FVKESK. CDR3 in DNA: TGTGCCAGCAGCCAAGCCGGTGCAACCGGGGAGCTGTTTTTT. Translation: CASSQAGATGELFF.

This clonotype was detected ten times or more. The J gene is TRBJ2-5, the V gene TRBV20-1; D tentatively fits TRBD1 or TRBD2 (5 bases each). The ends were cut back, 4 bases at V and 1 base at J, with 13 bases in the middle. This CDR3 has 14 residues. CDR1 is DFQATT and CDR2 is SNEGSKA in the germline V gene (reference sequence). CDR3 sequence: CSAIAGSPQETQYF. The CDR3 bases are TGCAGTGCTATTGCAGGGAGCCCCCAAGAGACCCAGTACTTC.